This T cell receptor beta chain comes out of a study of shared clonotypes between healthy human individuals (dated by TCRdb to 2019 to 2021). In the study overall: The cohort comprised a couple of women and a few men aged 18 to 49 years. Leukapheresis yielded between about 0.94 and 8.9 billion PBMCs per donor. Libraries were prepared and TCR repertoires were sequenced by different laboratories using diverse techniques, in order to increase sequencing depth and limit assay-specific biases. For each donor, CD4 naive and CD4 memory were each given three plates, CD8 naive was given two plates, and CD8 memory was given one plate. Blood TCR repertoires of about five healthy adults were deeply sequenced to estimate repertoire size and the extent of clonotype sharing between individuals.

The donors were healthy, HIV-negative adults with no recently reported acute infections or vaccinations. Every donor was a Caucasian adult living in Nashville, Tennessee, USA. Magnetic negative selection was used to enrich CD4+ T cells, after which naive cells were positively selected on CD45RA and the negative fraction became the memory subset. Blood was collected by leukapheresis, and PBMCs were isolated by Ficoll-Histopaque density gradient centrifugation and then cryopreserved in liquid nitrogen vapor phase. Analytical flow cytometry was used to check the purity and quantity of each magnetically sorted T cell population. Genomic DNA was isolated from each sorted fraction and quantified by UV absorbance on a Nanodrop 2000c. What the authors observed across the whole study: Pairwise subsampling indicated that sequencing depth was expected to affect the degree of clonotype sharing among donors. Sampling was limited to blood, and TCR repertoires in tissue likely differ from TCR repertoires in blood. Compared with non-shared clonotypes, clonotypes shared by all four sorted-subset donors had higher generation probabilities. Rarefaction of sorted-subset datasets indicated incomplete sequencing despite the large sequencing depth. About 5% of naive CD4, 3% to 4% of naive CD8, roughly 2.4% of memory CD4, and more than 0.35% of memory CD8 clonotypes were shared across several donors. The small number of donors limited the genetic and exposure-history diversity represented. Naive subsets generally had larger estimated clonotype richness than memory subsets.

Using the deep immunoSEQ assay, multiplex PCR amplified TCR CDR3 regions from genomic DNA. For each cell subset, the extracted genomic DNA was distributed evenly across all wells of several immunoSEQ 96-well plates, and each plate served as one replicate. For sorted subsets, around 200 ng genomic DNA, equal to 25,000 to 35,000 T cell genomes, was loaded into each replicate PCR. Purified libraries were quantified with a Qubit 3.0 fluorometer, sized on a Bioanalyzer 2100, and re-quantified with the KAPA Library Quantification kit. Every immunoSEQ 96-well plate was sequenced on a dedicated single-read 150-cycle Illumina NextSeq 550 flow cell. The study's own analysis went as follows. The immunoSEQ output contained only junctional sequences without quality scores, so filtering could not match that applied to full-length reads. To assign V/J genes and CDR3, sequences were annotated using PyIR, a Python wrapper for IgBLAST v1.9, with IMGT germline references. Reads were filtered out if the reads had weak V/J assignments (E-value above 1e-6), no CDR3, stop codons, out-of-frame junctions, or ambiguous translated residues. V3J clonotypes were defined by identical inferred V gene, J gene, and CDR3 amino acid sequence. Percentage overlap between repertoires was calculated by dividing the number of shared unique clonotypes by the size of the smaller repertoire. Repertoire richness was assessed with RTK rarefaction, the Chao1 estimator, and Recon v2.1 estimates of unobserved clonotypes. For all TCRbeta clonotypes obtained by the gDNA method from several donors, generation probabilities were computed with OLGA. In TCRdb, the immuneACCESS table is reduced to in-frame sequences with V and J assigned. These tables do not hold every clone; where another copy was compared, an unresolved V gene accounts for under half, and the others remain unexplained. V, J and clone size reflect that table, while D and trimming were determined from the DNA. Counted in this sample were 1.6 million or so clones; roughly 96% of them appeared once. About 1% of the sample lies in the top ten.

The germline V gene specifies SGHRS as CDR1 and YFSETQ as CDR2. V gives up 4 bases and J gives up 5 bases, and the segment between their germline ends measures 4 bases. The CDR3 contains 11 residues, cysteine and phenylalanine counted. Just CDR3 DNA is preserved here, 33 bases in frame from base 1. This clone was counted only a few times. The target of this receptor is not known. Base-call qualities are not available, and no considerably larger clone is one nucleotide away. At the DNA level, this CDR3 is encoded by other sequences in the same sample as well. The receptor comes from a man aged 25 to 40 in good health. The source material was naive CD4+ T cells sorted from blood. This sample's cell subset or site label indicates: CD45RA+ positively selected. Rearrangement joined TRBV5-1 to TRBJ2-1, with the D gene not confidently named. The DNA is as follows: TGCGCCAGCAGCCTAAACAATGAGCAGTTCTTC. Its coded protein is CASSLNNEQFF.